The following is a T cell receptor beta chain sequence with its context. The antigen is undetermined. One end of the junction does not line up with germline, which may come from a read error. These data originate in a study of brain metastases from non-small cell lung cancer. Sequenced by immunoSEQ multiplex PCR; TCRdb stores in-frame clones only, minus some. The data contain thousands of clones, just under 85% of them seen just once; the ten biggest clones take up 15%. Findings and caveats of the study: T-cell infiltration was lower in brain metastases than primaries (P < 0.001).

There are 14 residues in the CDR3. The V gene's germline CDR1 is SGHDT and CDR2 YYEEEE. The chain links TRBV5-6 to TRBJ2-2; D is uncertain. The sample was primary lung tumor tissue. This TCR was sampled from a donor at least 40 years old with non-small cell lung cancer. The DNA for the CDR3 is TGTGCCAGCAGCTTACGGGTCAACATCGGGGAGCTGTTTTTT. It encodes CASSLRVNIGELFF.